What follows is one TCR beta chain and its context. Its antigen is still unknown. The conserved phenylalanine or tryptophan is not found at the CDR3 terminus, so this likely reflects a read error. RNA was extracted from bulk tissue without any cell sorting. Between August and November 2014, newly diagnosed, chemotherapy-naive lung cancer patients underwent thoracic surgery in China. The library came from three nested PCR rounds adapted from ARM-PCR protocols. TCRdb analysed the multiplex PCR reads with MiXCR anew, one entry per CDR3 protein. The sample lists approximately 79,000 distinct CDR3 sequences; around two thirds were seen once. The CDR3 length is 14 residues. In germline, CDR1 is SQVTM, CDR2 ANQGSEA. The record originates from a study of tumor and adjacent non-tumor tissue in lung cancer. Findings and caveats of the study: Tumor tissue had significantly higher TCR diversity than normal lung.

Sequencing input: lung tumor tissue. The clonotype comes from a man aged 70-80 years with non-small cell lung cancer. J is TRBJ2-2 and V is TRBV29-1; 7 bases match TRBD2. The CDR3 coding sequence is TGCAGTGTCAGCGGGACCTTGAACACCGGGGAGCTGTTTTCT. This gives the protein CSVSGTLNTGELFS.